The 3 T cell receptor beta chains given below trace back to one sample, sequenced in a study of CD8+ T cells in alopecia areata. Extraction and reverse transcription of RNA yielded cDNA as the sequencing template. Assay: immunoSEQ multiplex PCR; the TCRdb copy retains only in-frame clones and omits some. In the table there are 150,000 or so clones, approximately 50% of which are singletons. Sequencing input: CD4+ T cells sorted from blood. The receptors stem from a human donor with alopecia areata.

V usage is TRBV30 and J usage is TRBJ1-1; no reliable D call. The CDR3 extends over 12 amino acids. V was pared by 3 bases and J by 4 bases, with 9 bases between. CDR1 and CDR2 (germline): GTSNPN, SVGIG (reference sequence). The CDR3 region is CAWSHRSTEAFF. Here the CDR3 DNA reads TGTGCCTGGAGCCACAGATCCACTGAAGCTTTCTTT.

This sequence joins TRBV2 and TRBJ2-1; no clear D. Trimming removed 8 bases from V and 15 bases from J, with 8 bases in between. This CDR3 has 8 residues. CDR1 and CDR2 (germline): SNHLY, FYNNEI. The CDR3 spells CASENGFF. In DNA form, the CDR3 reads TGTGCCAGCGAGAACGGGTTCTTC.

The gene calls are TRBV6-5 and TRBJ2-6; no clear D gene. The CDR3 totals 13 residues. Trimming took 5 bases from V and 2 from J, leaving 4 bases between them. Germline V lookup: CDR1 MNHEY, CDR2 SVGAGI. The CDR3, as DNA: TGTGCCAGCAGTCGCCCTGGGGCCAACGTCCTGACTTTC. Translating it yields CASSRPGANVLTF.